This T cell receptor beta chain was observed in a study of T cells in localized non-small cell lung cancer. Whole-study results and caveats: In adjacent lung appeared a median approximately 57 of the top 100 tumor clones. Sequencing covered just one tumor region, so heterogeneity cannot be ruled out.

The CDR3 totals 14 residues. V lost 3 bases to trimming and J lost 3 bases; unmatched junction nucleotides: 0. CDR1 is SGHNT, CDR2 YENEEA, per germline. This clone was seen more than once but under ten times. As yet, its antigen is unknown. The method was immunoSEQ multiplex PCR; TCRdb's version includes in-frame clones alone and lacks a portion of them. The sample shows around 3,700 clones, under 30% of them seen only once. The material was lung tumor tissue, obtained before any cancer treatment. The V gene is TRBV11-3, the J gene TRBJ1-1; 11 bases are a match to TRBD1. This TCR derives from a female donor of 60 years or more with stage I lung adenocarcinoma. CDR3 nucleotide sequence: TGTGCCAGCAGCTTGGGACAGGGGGACACTGAAGCTTTCTTT. Translating gives CASSLGQGDTEAFF. The full variable domain, rest sourced from reference TRBV11-3 and TRBJ1-1, is EAGVVQSPRYKIIEKKQPVAFWCNPISGHNTLYWYLQNLGQGPELLIRYENEEAVDDSQLPKDRFSAERLKGVDSTLKIQPAELGDSAVYLCASSLGQGDTEAFFGQGTRLTVV.